The 29 T cell receptor beta chains below come from one sample, sequenced in a study of human T cells and chemical hapten exposure. As to time point: patch test 2, 6 weeks after DPC sensitization. Sample treatment: therapeutic diphenylcyclopropenone sensitization with weekly scalp DPC. In TCRdb, the RACE reads were re-called with MiXCR into one record per CDR3 protein. The sample has around 100,000 distinct CDR3 sequences; 9.5% to 12% are singletons. The sequencing here drew on whole blood, taken in connection with sensitization to the hapten diphenylcyclopropenone (DPC). Receptor source: a woman aged 40 to 50 with alopecia areata. Some clones in this sample may be carry-over from other donors' samples.

This clonotype was counted only a few times. The V call is TRBV5-4, the J call TRBJ2-7, with D possibly matching TRBD2 (5 bases). The CDR3 covers 14 residues. The germline V and J ends were trimmed by 3 bases and 5 bases, with 15 bases remaining between them. Looked up from germline, CDR1 is SGHNT and CDR2 is YYREEE (reference sequence). In DNA, the CDR3 is TGTGCCAGCAGCTCCACCGGGGATCGAAACGAGCAGTACTTC. Residues: CASSSTGDRNEQYF.

Comment on this clonotype: This may arise from a read error, as a much more abundant clone is one base away. The rearrangement joins TRBV6-2 or TRBV6-3 to TRBJ2-7; D gene unclear. Germline loops: CDR1 MNHEY, CDR2 SVGEGT. This CDR3 spans 14 amino acids. The V end was cut by 1 base, the J end by 5 bases, with 12 bases between. CDR3 amino acids: CASSYFKGLDEQYF. The DNA for the CDR3 is TGTGCCAGCAGTTACTTTAAAGGGCTGGACGAGCAGTACTTC.

This clonotype was seen at least ten times. The chain recombines TRBV7-2 with TRBJ2-1, with 15 nucleotides matching TRBD2. Germline loops: CDR1 SGHTA, CDR2 FQGNSA. This CDR3 region has 18 residues. Losses at the gene ends were 3 bases for V and 7 bases for J; bases not matched to a gene: 10. The CDR3 bases are TGTGCCAGCAGCTTTCGGACTAGCGGGGGGGCCCGGGAGAATGAGCAGTTCTTC. It specifies CASSFRTSGGARENEQFF.

Only a few counts were recorded for this clonotype. CDR3 amino acids: CASSLVGYYEQYF. DNA of the CDR3: TGTGCCAGCAGCTTAGTCGGGTACTACGAGCAGTACTTC. The chain uses TRBV7-2 and TRBJ2-7; D not resolved. CDR3 length equals 13 residues. CDR1 is SGHTA and CDR2 is FQGNSA in the germline V gene. Trimming stripped 1 base from V and 3 bases from J, with 7 bases between.

This clonotype came up many times. The chain carries TRBV6-2 or TRBV6-3 and TRBJ2-5, with TRBD2 matching over 12 bases. Germline assignment: CDR1 MNHEY and CDR2 SVGEGT. J was trimmed by 7 bases and V by 10 bases; bases with no gene match: 7. The CDR3 is made up of 13 amino acids. As DNA, the CDR3 is TGTGCCACCCGGACTAGCGGGGCCGGGACCCAGTACTTC. Protein product: CATRTSGAGTQYF.

The chain has TRBV7-8 and TRBJ1-2; 8 positions agree with TRBD1. From germline, CDR1 is SGHVS and CDR2 FQNEAQ. This CDR3 has 13 residues. The V segment lost 5 bases and the J segment 4 bases; nucleotides outside the gene matches: 3. The CDR3 loop reads CASSLGTGYGYTF. The CDR3 coding sequence is TGTGCCAGCAGCCTAGGGACAGGCTATGGCTACACCTTC.

This clonotype was seen repeatedly, ten times or more. V gene TRBV7-2 combines with J gene TRBJ2-3; TRBD2 agrees at 7 bases. CDR1 is SGHTA and CDR2 is FQGNSA in the germline V gene. The V and J ends lost 3 bases and 2 bases, in that order; junction bases with no gene match: 8. The CDR3 length is 16 residues. The CDR3 here is CASSFLGLAVTDTQYF. The CDR3 DNA reads as TGTGCCAGCAGCTTTCTCGGCCTAGCGGTCACAGATACGCAGTATTTT. Supplemented by reference TRBV7-2 and TRBJ2-3, the full variable domain reads GAGVSQSPSNKVTEKGKDVELRCDPISGHTALYWYRQSLGQGLEFLIYFQGNSAPDKSGLPSDRFSAERTGGSVSTLTIQRTQQEDSAVYLCASSFLGLAVTDTQYFGPGTRLTVL.

In this sample, this clonotype turned up a few times. The chain is built from TRBV20-1 and TRBJ2-5; D ambiguous. CDR1 DFQATT and CDR2 SNEGSKA come from the germline V gene (reference sequence). V gave up 1 base and J gave up 3 bases, with 9 bases separating them. The CDR3 contains 13 residues. CDR3 protein: CSARASLEETQYF. CDR3 bases: TGCAGTGCTAGAGCATCCCTTGAAGAGACCCAGTACTTC.

This clonotype was seen more than once but under ten times. This rearrangement joins TRBV19 to TRBJ1-5, with D tentatively TRBD1 (6 bases). V shed 3 bases and J shed 2 bases, with 11 bases lying between them. The CDR3 has 15 residues. The V gene's germline CDR1 is LNHDA and CDR2 SQIVND (reference sequence). Here the CDR3 reads CASSIPGAGNQPQHF. The CDR3 nucleotides read TGTGCCAGTAGTATCCCAGGGGCAGGCAATCAGCCCCAGCATTTT.

The V call is TRBV7-9, the J call TRBJ2-1; D is undetermined. V gave up 3 bases and J gave up 6 bases, with 6 bases separating them. Germline V CDR1 and CDR2: SEHNR, FQNEAQ (reference sequence). The CDR3 has 12 residues. The CDR3 DNA is TGTGCCAGCAGCTTGAGGACCAATGAGCAGTTCTTC. Translation: CASSLRTNEQFF. Filled out from reference TRBV7-9 and TRBJ2-1, the complete variable domain reads DTGVSQNPRHKITKRGQNVTFRCDPISEHNRLYWYRQTLGQGPEFLTYFQNEAQLEKSRLLSDRFSAERPKGSFSTLEIQRTEQGDSAMYLCASSLRTNEQFFGPGTRLTVL.

This clonotype was counted at least ten times. The V call is TRBV20-1, the J call TRBJ2-7; 7 nucleotides agree with TRBD2. J was trimmed by 2 bases and V by 4 bases; bases with no gene match: 8. The CDR3 extends over 14 amino acids. Germline CDR1 is DFQATT and CDR2 is SNEGSKA (reference sequence). CDR3 coding DNA: TGCAGTGCTACCGGGCCGGGAGGACCCTACGAGCAGTACTTC. The encoded protein is CSATGPGGPYEQYF.

V is TRBV9 and J is TRBJ1-1; D is undetermined. Germline V CDR1 and CDR2: SGDLS, YYNGEE. V was trimmed by 3 bases and J by 5 bases, leaving 14 bases between them. The CDR3 totals 14 residues. CDR3 sequence: CASSEVEGKTEAFF. For the CDR3, the DNA is TGTGCCAGCAGCGAGGTGGAGGGAAAAACTGAAGCTTTCTTT.

This clonotype was seen at least ten times. V and J are TRBV12-3 or TRBV12-4 and TRBJ2-7; D not certain. The V and J ends lost 3 bases and 6 bases respectively, with 9 bases between them. This CDR3 contains 12 residues. The CDR3 DNA sequence: TGTGCCAGCAGTTTTTTCCGTCCCGAGCAGTACTTC. Its translation is CASSFFRPEQYF.

In this sample, this clonotype turned up a few times. The genes are TRBV20-1 and TRBJ1-5; D is perhaps TRBD1 (5 bases). CDR1 and CDR2 (germline): DFQATT, SNEGSKA (reference sequence). V lost 0 bases, J lost 4 bases, and 13 bases lay in between. This CDR3 has 15 amino acids. The CDR3 DNA reads as TGCAGTGCTAGAGATCCGCAGGGTGGTAATCAGCCCCAGCATTTT. Protein: CSARDPQGGNQPQHF.

The chain combines TRBV14 with TRBJ2-4; D call uncertain. Germline-derived CDR1 and CDR2 are SGHDN and FVKESK. V lost 2 bases and J lost 6, with 8 bases in between. CDR3 size: 13 residues. This CDR3 reads CASSQNPVNIQYF. The CDR3 DNA reads as TGTGCCAGCAGCCAAAATCCGGTAAACATTCAGTACTTC. Based on the CDR3 plus reference TRBV14 and TRBJ2-4, the full variable domain is EAGVTQFPSHSVIEKGQTVTLRCDPISGHDNLYWYRRVMGKEIKFLLHFVKESKQDESGMPNNRFLAERTGGTYSTLKVQPAELEDSGVYFCASSQNPVNIQYFGAGTRLSVL.

Ten or more counts support this clonotype. V and J are TRBV12-3 or TRBV12-4 and TRBJ2-7; no definite D call. V gave up 2 bases and J gave up 3 bases, with 8 bases separating them. The CDR3 length is 13 residues. For the CDR3, the DNA is TGTGCCAGCAGTTTAAGGGCAAGCTACGAGCAGTACTTC. Its translation is CASSLRASYEQYF.

This clonotype was found a few times. The chain employs TRBV5-6 and TRBJ2-3; TRBD1 matches at 10 bases. Germline loops: CDR1 SGHDT, CDR2 YYEEEE. V lost 4 bases and J lost 4; bases outside the gene matches: 6. The CDR3 extends over 15 amino acids. CDR3 nucleotide sequence: TGTGCCAGCAGCGGAGGGACAGGGGAGGCAGATACGCAGTATTTT. Residues: CASSGGTGEADTQYF.

Many counts were recorded for this clonotype. The DNA of the CDR3 is TGCGCCAGCAGCTTGGGGACAGGGTGGTACGAGCAGTACTTC. This encodes CASSLGTGWYEQYF. The rearrangement links TRBV5-1 to TRBJ2-7; 8 nucleotides agree with TRBD1. Germline V gene data show CDR1 as SGHRS and CDR2 as YFSETQ. The CDR3 sequence is 14 residues long. The junction had 3 bases not matched to a gene; V was cut back by 0 bases and J by 4 bases.

V gene TRBV28 combines with J gene TRBJ1-6; 9 nucleotides match TRBD1. The germline gives CDR1 MDHEN, CDR2 SYDVKM. This CDR3 has 16 amino acids. V lost 5 bases, J lost 9 bases, and 11 bases stayed unmatched. As DNA, the CDR3 is TGTGCCAGCAGTCCGCAGGGACAGGGAAAGGGTTCACCCCTCCACTTT. Protein product: CASSPQGQGKGSPLHF.

The chain links TRBV20-1 to TRBJ1-6, with 10 bases aligning to TRBD1. The V gene's germline CDR1 is DFQATT and CDR2 SNEGSKA (reference sequence). CDR3 length: 15 residues. With V trimmed by 3 bases and J by 10 bases, 9 bases remained unmatched. This chain's CDR3 is CSARAGQGSGSPLHF. The DNA for the CDR3 is TGCAGTGCTAGGGCGGGACAGGGGTCAGGATCACCCCTCCACTTT.

This clonotype has at least ten counts. The chain joins TRBV20-1 to TRBJ2-4; 7 bases align to TRBD1. The J segment lost 0 bases and the V segment lost 5 bases, leaving 10 bases of the junction unmatched. Germline V gives CDR1 DFQATT, CDR2 SNEGSKA (reference sequence). This CDR3 contains 16 residues. The CDR3 DNA sequence: TGCAGTGCTGAACGTGGGACAGAACTAGCCAAAAACATTCAGTACTTC. Encoded protein: CSAERGTELAKNIQYF.

This clonotype was observed at least ten times. The rearrangement uses TRBV20-1 and TRBJ2-7; TRBD1 aligns across 8 bases. With 6 bases clipped from V and 6 bases from J, the junction kept 4 bases outside the gene matches. CDR1 is DFQATT, CDR2 SNEGSKA, per germline (reference sequence). The CDR3 totals 11 residues. The CDR3 DNA reads as TGCAGTGCCCTAGGACAGGGCGAGCAGTACTTC. Its translation is CSALGQGEQYF.

This clonotype appeared many times. The chain uses TRBV25-1 and TRBJ2-5; D possibly corresponds to TRBD2 (5 bases). V shed 3 bases and J shed 5 bases, with 13 bases lying between them. This CDR3 contains 14 residues. The germline CDR1 and CDR2 sequences are MGHDK and SYGVNS. For the CDR3, the DNA is TGTGCCAGCAGTGACGGAGGCCCCGGGGAGACCCAGTACTTC. Translation gives CASSDGGPGETQYF.

Many counts were recorded for this clonotype. The V call is TRBV7-6, the J call TRBJ1-1; the D gene is possibly TRBD1 (6 bases). From germline, CDR1 is SGHVS and CDR2 FNYEAQ. This CDR3 has 14 residues. Trimming shortened V by 5 bases and J by 5 bases, and 15 bases separated the two germline ends. DNA of the CDR3: TGTGCCAGCAGCGATGGGGCAGGGGCAACTGAAGCTTTCTTT. Translated: CASSDGAGATEAFF.

This chain uses TRBV7-2 with TRBJ1-5; D might be TRBD1 (5 bases). CDR3 length: 17 amino acids. Germline V gene data show CDR1 as SGHTA and CDR2 as FQGNSA. The V gene lost 4 bases and the J gene lost 0 bases, with 16 bases spanning the gap. CDR3 loop: CASSSLAVGVSNQPQHF. The CDR3 nucleotides read TGTGCCAGCAGCTCCTTGGCTGTAGGGGTTAGCAATCAGCCCCAGCATTTT.

The chain has TRBV27 and TRBJ1-6; a possible D gene is TRBD1 (5 bases). V lost 5 bases, J lost 7 bases, and 21 bases lay in between. This CDR3 has 17 residues. Per the germline V gene, CDR1 is MNHEY and CDR2 is SMNVEV (reference sequence). The CDR3 loop reads CASSTETTPRANSPLHF. The CDR3 DNA follows: TGTGCCAGCAGTACCGAAACGACCCCCAGGGCGAATTCACCCCTCCACTTT.

This clonotype was observed a handful of times. The chain uses TRBV20-1 and TRBJ2-3, with 8 bases lining up with TRBD2. CDR1 and CDR2 (germline): DFQATT, SNEGSKA (reference sequence). CDR3 length: 15 amino acids. V shed 4 bases, J shed 2 bases, and the junction held 8 bases outside the gene matches. The CDR3: CSANPVAGTTDTQYF. The CDR3 bases are TGCAGTGCTAATCCGGTAGCGGGAACCACAGATACGCAGTATTTT.

The chain uses TRBV5-1 and TRBJ1-1; D ambiguous. The germline CDR1 and CDR2 sequences are SGHRS and YFSETQ. V was trimmed by 4 bases and J by 2 bases, leaving 18 bases between them. This CDR3 has 16 residues. Written as DNA, the CDR3 is TGCGCCAGCAGCCTCCTGGCCCGGCAGAGTAACACTGAAGCTTTCTTT. It specifies CASSLLARQSNTEAFF.

The V gene is TRBV6-1, the J gene TRBJ2-7, with D possibly called TRBD1 or TRBD2 (6 bases each). Trimming took off 4 bases at V and 3 bases at J, with 13 bases between the two ends. The CDR3 runs to 14 residues. The germline V gene encodes CDR1 MNHNS and CDR2 SASEGT. The chain's CDR3 is CASSGRGLGYEQYF. The CDR3 nucleotides are TGTGCCAGCAGTGGGAGGGGGTTGGGCTACGAGCAGTACTTC.